The 22 T cell receptor beta chains in this list originate from one sample, sequenced in a study of CD8 T cells in Susac syndrome. Random hexamers primed reverse transcription of about 0.5 to 1 ug RNA. In TCRdb, the immunoSEQ multiplex PCR reads were re-called with MiXCR into one record per CDR3 protein. Among about 140,000 distinct CDR3 sequences listed, around 96% were seen once. The sample taken for sequencing was CD4+ T cells from PBMCs. The receptors derive from a human donor with multiple sclerosis.

This clonotype was seen a single time. The J gene is TRBJ1-5, the V gene TRBV3-1, with D perhaps matching TRBD1 (5 bases). The germline V gene encodes CDR1 LGHDT and CDR2 YNNKEL (reference sequence). The CDR3 spans 14 residues. With 4 bases removed from V and 7 bases from J, the gap between germline ends came to 14 bases. The CDR3 bases are TGTGCCAGCAGCCCCTATCAGGGATCGCAGCCCCAGCATTTT. It translates to CASSPYQGSQPQHF.

This rearrangement joins TRBV24-1 to TRBJ1-4, with 8 bases aligning to TRBD1. This CDR3 has 15 residues. Trimming at V came to 4 bases and at J to 8 bases, leaving 8 bases not matched to a gene. Germline CDR1 is KGHDR and CDR2 is SFDVKD. The CDR3 reads CATSDWSGGQEKLFF. DNA for the CDR3: TGTGCCACCAGTGACTGGTCAGGGGGCCAGGAAAAACTGTTTTTT.

The genes are TRBV9 and TRBJ2-7; D is unclear. V was trimmed by 2 bases and J by 1 base, leaving 4 bases between them. CDR1 and CDR2 from the germline V gene are SGDLS and YYNGEE. The CDR3 extends over 12 amino acids. The CDR3 bases are TGTGCCAGCAGCGTCCTTTCCTACGAGCAGTACTTC. This encodes CASSVLSYEQYF. Together with reference TRBV9 and TRBJ2-7, the CDR3 gives the full variable domain: DSGVTQTPKHLITATGQRVTLRCSPRSGDLSVYWYQQSLDQGLQFLIQYYNGEERAKGNILERFSAQQFPDLHSELNLSSLELGDSALYFCASSVLSYEQYFGPGTRLTVT.

CDR3 DNA sequence: TGCAGTGCTAGAGCCCCTAGCACAGATACGCAGTATTTT. This encodes CSARAPSTDTQYF. V and J are TRBV20-1 and TRBJ2-3; D gene ambiguous. The V end was cut by 1 base, the J end by 0 bases, with 5 bases between. This CDR3 is built from 13 residues. The V gene's germline CDR1 is DFQATT and CDR2 SNEGSKA (reference sequence).

The genes are TRBV9 and TRBJ2-7, with D possibly matching TRBD2 (5 bases). The CDR3 contains 14 residues. Germline values: CDR1 SGDLS, CDR2 YYNGEE. Trimming took off 0 bases at V and 6 bases at J, with 13 bases between the two ends. As DNA, the CDR3 is TGTGCCAGCAGCGTAGACCAATCGGGGATCGAGCAGTACTTC. It specifies CASSVDQSGIEQYF.

The genes are TRBV25-1 and TRBJ2-3, with D perhaps TRBD2 (6 bases). Looked up from germline, CDR1 is MGHDK and CDR2 is SYGVNS. V was trimmed by 5 bases and J by 3 bases, leaving 15 bases between them. The CDR3 is 15 residues long. DNA for the CDR3: TGTGCCAGCAGTCCGGGAGACGGTGGGACAGATACGCAGTATTTT. This encodes CASSPGDGGTDTQYF.

The chain carries TRBV29-1 and TRBJ2-1, with a tentative D call TRBD1 (6 bases). Trimming cost V 7 bases and J 9 bases, with 10 bases left between them. Germline assignment: CDR1 SQVTM and CDR2 ANQGSEA. There are 10 residues in the CDR3. The DNA for the CDR3 is TGCAGCGCACAGGGTGCTGAGCAGTTCTTC. This sequence encodes CSAQGAEQFF.

This rearrangement joins TRBV29-1 to TRBJ2-7; 12 bases are shared with TRBD2. The CDR3 runs to 16 residues. The germline CDR1 and CDR2 sequences are SQVTM and ANQGSEA. Trimming removed 5 bases from V and 0 bases from J; junction bases left unmatched: 8. Here the CDR3 DNA reads TGCAGCGTTCAGGGGGGACTAGCGGGTTTCTCCTACGAGCAGTACTTC. It codes for CSVQGGLAGFSYEQYF.

V is TRBV27 and J is TRBJ2-2; D is unclear. Germline values: CDR1 MNHEY, CDR2 SMNVEV (reference sequence). The CDR3 totals 12 residues. Between the trimmed V and J ends, which lost 5 bases and 5 bases, there was a span of 6 bases. CDR3 bases: TGTGCCAGCAGTACAAGGACCGGGGAGCTGTTTTTT. Protein: CASSTRTGELFF.

The chain recombines TRBV18 with TRBJ2-1; D is perhaps TRBD2 (5 bases). The CDR3 is made up of 16 amino acids. The germline V gene has CDR1 KGHSH and CDR2 LQKENI. With 3 bases removed from V and 0 bases from J, the gap between germline ends came to 12 bases. As DNA, the CDR3 is TGTGCCAGCTCACCGAGTTCTGGGAGCTCCTACAATGAGCAGTTCTTC. It translates to CASSPSSGSSYNEQFF.

This clonotype was counted once. CDR3 bases: TGTGCCTACCGACAGAGCTCCTACGAGCAGTACTTC. Its protein product is CAYRQSSYEQYF. The chain links TRBV30 to TRBJ2-7; D is perhaps TRBD1 (5 bases). V lost 7 bases and J 0 bases, leaving 10 bases between the germline ends. This CDR3 comprises 12 residues. Per germline, CDR1 GTSNPN and CDR2 SVGIG (reference sequence).

The gene calls are TRBV20-1 and TRBJ2-7; 12 nucleotides match TRBD2. The germline V gene has CDR1 DFQATT and CDR2 SNEGSKA (reference sequence). The V gene end was trimmed by 4 bases and the J gene end by 2 bases; junction bases not matched to a gene: 6. The CDR3 is made up of 15 amino acids. This CDR3 is CSATRTSGITYEQYF. CDR3 in DNA: TGCAGTGCTACCAGGACTAGCGGGATTACCTACGAGCAGTACTTC.

The chain recombines TRBV27 with TRBJ2-5; 7 bases are a match to TRBD1. The CDR3 is 13 amino acids. Germline V lookup: CDR1 MNHEY, CDR2 SMNVEV (reference sequence). Germline trimming cut 6 bases from V and 4 bases from J; bases unmatched to any gene: 5. In DNA, the CDR3 is TGTGCCAGCAGCGCGACAGGGAGAGAGACCCAGTACTTC. It yields the protein CASSATGRETQYF.

This rearrangement joins TRBV5-1 to TRBJ2-7, with 9 positions matching TRBD1. Germline values: CDR1 SGHRS, CDR2 YFSETQ. V was clipped by 4 bases and J by 6 bases; unmatched bases: 14. The CDR3 is made up of 16 amino acids. The CDR3 DNA reads as TGCGCCAGCAGCATCCCCCGGGACAGGGCTTTGCCCGAGCAGTACTTC. Translating it yields CASSIPRDRALPEQYF.

The chain recombines TRBV27 with TRBJ1-5, with D unresolved. V was clipped by 0 bases and J by 1 base, with 7 bases between them. CDR3 size: 15 residues. Germline V gene lookup returns CDR1 MNHEY and CDR2 SMNVEV (reference sequence). This chain's CDR3 is CASSLSWRSNQPQHF. The CDR3 DNA is TGTGCCAGCAGTTTATCTTGGAGAAGCAATCAGCCCCAGCATTTT.

V usage is TRBV2 and J usage is TRBJ1-6; TRBD1 matches at 9 bases. Germline V CDR1 and CDR2: SNHLY, FYNNEI. The ends lost 6 bases at V and 10 bases at J; junction bases unmatched: 4. The CDR3 is made up of 13 amino acids. CDR3 region: CASSGQGISPLHF. DNA of the CDR3: TGTGCCAGCAGCGGACAGGGGATATCACCCCTCCACTTT.

Only a few counts were recorded for this clonotype. This chain joins TRBV19 and TRBJ2-5, with D maybe TRBD2 (6 bases). The CDR3 totals 13 residues. In germline, CDR1 is LNHDA, CDR2 SQIVND (reference sequence). The ends were cut back, 4 bases at V and 2 bases at J, with 8 bases in the middle. CDR3 DNA sequence: TGTGCCAGTAGTAGGGGGGTACAAGAGACCCAGTACTTC. Amino acid sequence: CASSRGVQETQYF.

The chain joins TRBV27 to TRBJ1-2; D not resolved. The CDR3 length is 13 residues. V lost 2 bases and J 4 bases, leaving 8 bases between the germline ends. CDR1 and CDR2 (germline): MNHEY, SMNVEV (reference sequence). CDR3 sequence: CASSLNTGYGYTF. CDR3 bases: TGTGCCAGCAGTTTAAATACGGGCTATGGCTACACCTTC.

The genes are TRBV29-1 and TRBJ2-5; no reliable D call. V was trimmed by 4 bases and J by 5 bases, leaving 11 bases between them. CDR1 is SQVTM, CDR2 ANQGSEA, per germline. The CDR3 is 12 residues long. In nucleotides, the CDR3 is TGCAGCGTTGGTACGAATGGGGAGACCCAGTACTTC. It encodes CSVGTNGETQYF.

This chain links TRBV3-1 with TRBJ2-7; maybe TRBD2 (6 bases). CDR1 and CDR2 from the germline V gene are LGHDT and YNNKEL (reference sequence). The CDR3 runs 16 residues. The V end lost 4 bases, the J end lost 6 bases, and 22 bases lay between the germline ends. The CDR3 loop is CASSRGVWGRLTEQYF. CDR3 coding DNA: TGTGCCAGCAGCCGCGGCGTTTGGGGGAGGTTGACCGAGCAGTACTTC.

The V and J genes are TRBV19 and TRBJ1-4; tentative D call: TRBD1 (5 bases). Germline CDR1 and CDR2: LNHDA and SQIVND (reference sequence). V was cut by 10 bases and J by 0 bases, with 18 bases left in between. The CDR3 totals 16 residues. CDR3 in DNA: TGTGCCACCTCTCCGGGGGAGCGCGCAACTAATGAAAAACTGTTTTTT. Translating gives CATSPGERATNEKLFF.

CDR3 nucleotide sequence: TGTGCCAGCAGCCAAGATCGAGCGGGGATCTATGGCTACACCTTC. Protein product: CASSQDRAGIYGYTF. The gene calls are TRBV4-2 and TRBJ1-2; D is unclear. V lost 0 bases to trimming and J lost 4 bases, with 12 bases between them. The CDR3 has 15 amino acids. Germline lookup yields CDR1 LGHNA and CDR2 YNFKEQ.